The rows below give T cell receptor beta chains drawn from one sample of a study of cytomegalovirus exposure and HLA in healthy donors. Data came from immunoSEQ multiplex PCR; TCRdb stores just in-frame clones and leaves some out. Of over 150,000 clones in the sample, roughly 80% were seen once. The sample was PBMCs. These receptors all come from a woman in her 30s in good health and CMV-seropositive. CDR3s include the opening cysteine and the closing phenylalanine or tryptophan. The D gene is left open where the match is weak. Clone sizes are given selectively: once, few, many, or a class where the clone is expanded.

abundance,d_gene,j_gene,v_gene,CDR3aa,CDR3nt
-,TRBD1,TRBJ2-5,TRBV7-9,CASSLAGTGGRETQYF,TGTGCCAGCAGCTTAGCTGGGACAGGGGGCCGTGAGACCCAGTACTTC
-,-,TRBJ1-5,TRBV9,CASSVAQDEYNSNQPQHF,TGTGCCAGCAGCGTAGCACAGGATGAGTATAATAGCAATCAGCCCCAGCATTTT
-,TRBD1,TRBJ2-7,TRBV5-4,CASSYTGGSYEQYF,TGTGCCAGCAGTTACACAGGGGGCTCCTACGAGCAGTACTTC
-,-,TRBJ2-6,TRBV7-3,CASSLGHSGANVLTF,TGTGCCAGCAGCCTGGGGCACTCTGGGGCCAACGTCCTGACTTTC
few,-,TRBJ1-1,TRBV4-2,CASSQPQEVHTEAFF,TGTGCCAGCAGCCAGCCTCAGGAAGTTCACACTGAAGCTTTCTTT
-,-,TRBJ2-1,TRBV11-2,CASSLGAYNFEQFF,TGTGCCAGCAGCTTAGGAGCTTATAATTTCGAGCAGTTCTTC
-,-,TRBJ2-3,TRBV5-6,CASTVSRGTDTQYF,TGTGCCAGCACCGTTTCCCGAGGCACAGATACGCAGTATTTT
-,TRBD2,TRBJ2-5,TRBV6-6,CAVNLADTPQETQYF,TGTGCCGTGAACCTAGCGGACACCCCCCAAGAGACCCAGTACTTC
few,TRBD1,TRBJ1-4,TRBV4-1,CASSNRDSNGKLFF,TGCGCCAGCAGCAACCGGGACAGTAACGGAAAACTGTTTTTT
few,TRBD1,TRBJ2-4,TRBV9,CASSVDSGQGVLLAKNIQYF,TGTGCCAGCAGCGTAGATTCCGGACAGGGGGTGTTACTAGCCAAAAACATTCAGTACTTC
-,-,TRBJ1-1,TRBV4-2,CASSQDAGSNTEAFF,TGTGCCAGCAGCCAAGATGCAGGGTCGAACACTGAAGCTTTCTTT
-,TRBD1,TRBJ1-2,TRBV5-1,CASSYGTGDGYTF,TGCGCCAGCAGCTACGGGACAGGAGATGGCTACACCTTC
-,-,TRBJ1-4,TRBV19,CASSARGYEKLFF,TGTGCCAGTAGTGCCAGGGGATATGAAAAACTGTTTTTT
-,-,TRBJ1-1,TRBV5-1,CASSPAAGNTEAFF,TGCGCCAGCAGCCCCGCGGCCGGGAACACTGAAGCTTTCTTT
-,TRBD1,TRBJ1-2,TRBV5-6,CASSLEFRGLSYTF,TGTGCCAGCAGCTTGGAATTCAGGGGGCTTAGCTACACCTTC
-,TRBD1,TRBJ1-6,TRBV6-6,CASSLGQALPPLHF,TGTGCCAGCAGCTTGGGACAGGCGCTCCCACCCCTCCACTTT
-,TRBD1,TRBJ1-1,TRBV18,CASSRGTENTEAFF,TGTGCCAGCTCACGAGGGACAGAGAACACTGAAGCTTTCTTT
once,TRBD1,TRBJ1-3,TRBV4-3,CASSQNRGPGNTIYF,TGCGCCAGCAGCCAAAACAGGGGGCCTGGAAACACCATATATTTT
-,-,TRBJ1-1,TRBV7-2,CASSKFQANTEAFF,TGTGCCAGTTCTAAATTCCAGGCGAACACTGAAGCTTTCTTT
-,-,TRBJ1-1,TRBV10-3,CAISEGGAATEAFF,TGTGCCATCAGTGAGGGAGGGGCCGCCACTGAAGCTTTCTTT
-,-,TRBJ1-1,TRBV7-3,CASSITVSTEAFF,TGTGCCAGCAGCATCACAGTGAGCACTGAAGCTTTCTTT
-,-,TRBJ1-3,TRBV6-1,CASREFRGLDTIYF,TGTGCCAGCAGGGAGTTCCGGGGGTTGGACACCATATATTTT
-,-,TRBJ1-2,TRBV19,CASSIRHHDRTFYGYTF,TGTGCCAGTAGTATACGCCATCATGACAGGACCTTCTATGGCTACACCTTC
-,-,TRBJ1-1,TRBV19,CASRFLNRDKTEAFF,TGTGCCAGTAGGTTTCTAAACAGGGATAAGACTGAAGCTTTCTTT
few,TRBD2,TRBJ2-7,TRBV6-5,CASSESGRHYEQYF,TGTGCCAGCAGTGAAAGCGGGAGGCACTACGAGCAGTACTTC
-,-,TRBJ1-1,TRBV29-1,CSVGGDTEAFF,TGCAGCGTTGGCGGGGACACTGAAGCTTTCTTT